Here is one T cell receptor (beta chain) with its context. Its antigen is currently unknown. TCRdb re-analysed the reads in MiXCR, keeping a single row per CDR3 protein. The sample shows roughly 730,000 distinct CDR3 sequences, about 30% of them seen only once. CDR1 is SGHVS and CDR2 is FQNEAQ in the germline V gene. V dropped 4 bases and J dropped 8 bases, with 12 bases sitting between them. CDR3 size: 13 residues. This record belongs to a study of T cell repertoires in cytomegalovirus infection. The wider study: Public TCR beta signatures indicated both CMV infection and matching HLA type.

V is TRBV7-8 and J is TRBJ2-1; D remains unclear. The TCR was taken from a human donor in good health (CMV status not recorded). Some clones in this sample may be carry-over from other donors' samples. The material was cultured PBMCs, obtained from culture after CMV antigen stimulation. The DNA for the CDR3 is TGTGCCAGCAGCTCCACCGCTGGCTATGAGCAGTTCTTC. Translating gives CASSSTAGYEQFF.